This T cell receptor beta chain was recovered during a study of T cells in Graves' hyperthyroidism and ophthalmopathy. This CDR3 has 14 amino acids. The V gene's germline CDR1 is MNHEY and CDR2 SVGAGI. Trimming left V 3 bases short and J 0 bases short, with 7 bases between. From RNA transcripts, TCR beta CDR3 regions were amplified. First-round RT-PCR targeting the TCR CDR3 was performed with the HTBI primer set. TCRdb ran MiXCR on the multiplex PCR reads and lists one entry per CDR3 protein. The sample holds 250,000 to 400,000 distinct CDR3 sequences, roughly 13% seen once. General study results and limits: Ophthalmopathy and stable hyperthyroidism were told apart by a 13 V-J model. Ophthalmopathy, as predicted by the model, came a median 6.5 months after the prediction.

This clonotype was seen at least ten times. Its antigen is currently unknown. V gene TRBV6-5 combines with J gene TRBJ2-3; no firm D call. Sequencing was carried out using blood. The clonotype comes from a woman aged 40-49 years with Graves' ophthalmopathy. Written as DNA, the CDR3 is TGTGCCAGCAGTTATCTGAGTAGCACAGATACGCAGTATTTT. This sequence encodes CASSYLSSTDTQYF.